One sample yielded the 7 T cell receptor beta chains listed below, sequenced in a study of long-term antiretroviral therapy in people with HIV. They ran version v3.0 of the immunoSEQ assay at survey level. Data came from immunoSEQ multiplex PCR; TCRdb stores just in-frame clones and leaves some out. The sample contains 15,000 or so clones, roughly 80% of which appear only once. This specimen was unsorted PBMCs, taken 1.8 years before starting antiretroviral therapy. Receptor source: a woman aged 35 to 49 with HIV.

The J gene is TRBJ2-3, the V gene TRBV18; 7 bases line up with TRBD1. The trim removed 1 base at V and 2 bases at J, leaving 6 bases unmatched. CDR1 is KGHSH and CDR2 is LQKENI in the germline V gene. This CDR3 contains 16 residues. The CDR3 loop reads CASSPLPGQNTDTQYF. CDR3 bases: TGTGCCAGCTCACCACTACCGGGACAGAACACAGATACGCAGTATTTT. Drawing the rest from reference TRBV18 and TRBJ2-3, the complete variable domain is NAGVMQNPRHLVRRRGQEARLRCSPMKGHSHVYWYRQLPEEGLKFMVYLQKENIIDESGMPKERFSAEFPKEGPSILRIQQVVRGDSAAYFCASSPLPGQNTDTQYFGPGTRLTVL.

The gene calls are TRBV5-4 and TRBJ2-1; D is uncertain. The V gene's germline CDR1 is SGHNT and CDR2 YYREEE (reference sequence). Trimming shortened V by 0 bases and J by 0 bases, and 7 bases separated the two germline ends. The CDR3 loop spans 15 amino acids. This CDR3 reads CASSLGASSYNEQFF. The CDR3 DNA sequence: TGTGCCAGCAGCTTGGGGGCAAGCTCCTACAATGAGCAGTTCTTC.

This clone has just a few counts. The V and J genes are TRBV6-5 and TRBJ2-7; 9 positions agree with TRBD2. Germline V gene lookup returns CDR1 MNHEY and CDR2 SVGAGI. Unmatched junction bases numbered 6, after V lost 0 bases and J lost 3 bases. The CDR3 sequence is 16 residues long. The CDR3 bases are TGTGCCAGCAGTTACTCAGGGCTAGCGGGATACTACGAGCAGTACTTC. The encoded protein is CASSYSGLAGYYEQYF.

The chain has TRBV7-2 and TRBJ2-3; D remains ambiguous. Looked up from germline, CDR1 is SGHTA and CDR2 is FQGNSA. Trimming left V 2 bases short and J 2 bases short, with 11 bases between. The CDR3 runs to 15 residues. CDR3 in amino acids: CASSLRTAYTDTQYF. The CDR3 DNA reads TGTGCCAGCAGCTTAAGGACGGCCTACACAGATACGCAGTATTTT. The whole variable domain, filled in from reference TRBV7-2 and TRBJ2-3, reads GAGVSQSPSNKVTEKGKDVELRCDPISGHTALYWYRQSLGQGLEFLIYFQGNSAPDKSGLPSDRFSAERTGGSVSTLTIQRTQQEDSAVYLCASSLRTAYTDTQYFGPGTRLTVL.

The chain couples TRBV19 to TRBJ2-7; 14 nucleotides line up with TRBD2. J gave up 6 bases and V 7 bases, and 8 bases lay outside the gene matches. CDR3 length: 15 amino acids. Germline assignment: CDR1 LNHDA and CDR2 SQIVND (reference sequence). CDR3 DNA sequence: TGTGCCAGTACGGGAACAGGACTAGCGGGAGGCGAGCAGTACTTC. It is translated as CASTGTGLAGGEQYF.

This clone is a singleton in its sample. The rearrangement uses TRBV5-1 and TRBJ2-7, with D hard to call. The V end was cut by 4 bases, the J end by 0 bases, with 14 bases between. CDR3 length equals 15 residues. CDR1 is SGHRS and CDR2 is YFSETQ in the germline V gene. CDR3 in amino acids: CASSQVGQASYEQYF. Here the CDR3 DNA reads TGCGCCAGCAGCCAGGTCGGGCAGGCCTCCTACGAGCAGTACTTC.

The chain is built from TRBV6-1 and TRBJ2-7; 7 bases align to TRBD2. This CDR3 is built from 13 residues. The ends lost 7 bases at V and 3 bases at J; junction bases unmatched: 6. Germline CDR1 reads MNHNS; CDR2 reads SASEGT. In nucleotides, the CDR3 is TGTGCCAGCACCGCGGGAGTTATCTACGAGCAGTACTTC. Translated, it gives CASTAGVIYEQYF.